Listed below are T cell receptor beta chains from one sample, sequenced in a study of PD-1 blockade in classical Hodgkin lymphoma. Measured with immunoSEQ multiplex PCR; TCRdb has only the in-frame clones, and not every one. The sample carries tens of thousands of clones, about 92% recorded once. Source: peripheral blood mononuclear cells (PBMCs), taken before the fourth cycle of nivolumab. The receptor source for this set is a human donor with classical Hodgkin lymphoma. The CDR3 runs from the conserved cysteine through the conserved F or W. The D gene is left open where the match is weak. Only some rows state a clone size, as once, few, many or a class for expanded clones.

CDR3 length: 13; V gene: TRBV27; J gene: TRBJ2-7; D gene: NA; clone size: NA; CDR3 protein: CASSFGQTYEQYF; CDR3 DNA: TGTGCCAGCAGTTTTGGCCAGACCTACGAGCAGTACTTC
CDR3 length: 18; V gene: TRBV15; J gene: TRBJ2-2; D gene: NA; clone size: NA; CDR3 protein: CATSRDWHEGTNTGELFF; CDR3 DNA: TGTGCCACCAGCAGAGATTGGCATGAGGGGACAAACACCGGGGAGCTGTTTTTT
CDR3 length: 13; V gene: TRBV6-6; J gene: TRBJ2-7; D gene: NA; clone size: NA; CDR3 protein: CASSYSRAYEQYF; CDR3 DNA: TGTGCCAGCAGTTACAGTAGAGCCTACGAGCAGTACTTC
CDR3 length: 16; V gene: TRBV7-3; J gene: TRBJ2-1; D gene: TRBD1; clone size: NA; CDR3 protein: CASSLWGQEVDNEQFF; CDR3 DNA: TGTGCCAGCAGCTTGTGGGGACAGGAGGTGGACAATGAGCAGTTCTTC
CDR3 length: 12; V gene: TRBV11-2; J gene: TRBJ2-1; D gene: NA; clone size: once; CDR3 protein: CASSRRSHEQFF; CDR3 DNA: TGTGCCAGCAGCCGGAGGTCCCATGAGCAGTTCTTC
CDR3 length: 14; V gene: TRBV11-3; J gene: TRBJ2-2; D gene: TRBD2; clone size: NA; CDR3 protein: CASGPWREFGELFF; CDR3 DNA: TGTGCCAGCGGACCTTGGCGGGAGTTCGGGGAGCTGTTTTTT
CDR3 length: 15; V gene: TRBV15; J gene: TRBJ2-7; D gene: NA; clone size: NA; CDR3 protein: CATSRVGESSYEQYF; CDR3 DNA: TGTGCCACCAGCAGAGTCGGGGAAAGCTCCTACGAGCAGTACTTC
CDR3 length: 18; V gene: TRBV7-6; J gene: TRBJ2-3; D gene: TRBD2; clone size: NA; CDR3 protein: CASSLHSTSGGGPSTQYF; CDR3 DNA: TGTGCCAGCAGCTTACATAGTACTAGCGGGGGGGGCCCTAGTACGCAGTATTTT
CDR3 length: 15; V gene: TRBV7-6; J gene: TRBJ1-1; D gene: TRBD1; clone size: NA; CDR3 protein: CASSLVPGTGAEAFF; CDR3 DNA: TGTGCCAGCAGCTTAGTCCCCGGGACAGGGGCTGAAGCTTTCTTT
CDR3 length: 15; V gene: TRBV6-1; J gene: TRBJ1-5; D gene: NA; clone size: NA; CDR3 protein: CASSQGHLSNQPQHF; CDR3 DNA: TGTGCCAGCAGCCAGGGACACTTAAGCAATCAGCCCCAGCATTTT
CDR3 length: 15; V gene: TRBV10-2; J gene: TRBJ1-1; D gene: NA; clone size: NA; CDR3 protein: CASSGTPLGDTEAFF; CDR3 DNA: TGCGCCAGCTCCGGGACCCCCTTGGGGGACACTGAAGCTTTCTTT
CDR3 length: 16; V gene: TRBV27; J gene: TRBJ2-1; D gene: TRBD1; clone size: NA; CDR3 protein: CASSGTGASPYNEQFF; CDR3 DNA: TGTGCCAGCAGCGGGACAGGGGCAAGCCCCTACAATGAGCAGTTCTTC
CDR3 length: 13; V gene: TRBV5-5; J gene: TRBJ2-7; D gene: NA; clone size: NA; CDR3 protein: CASSSWNSYEQYF; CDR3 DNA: TGTGCCAGCAGCTCCTGGAATAGCTACGAGCAGTACTTC
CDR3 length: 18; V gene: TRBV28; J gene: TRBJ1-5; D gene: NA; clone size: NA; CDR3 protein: CASSQPHSRAGNNQPQHF; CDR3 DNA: TGTGCCAGCAGTCAACCTCATTCCAGGGCCGGGAACAATCAGCCCCAGCATTTT
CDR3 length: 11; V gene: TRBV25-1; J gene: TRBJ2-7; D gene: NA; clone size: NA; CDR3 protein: CASSEYYEQYF; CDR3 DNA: TGTGCCAGCAGTGAATACTACGAGCAGTACTTC
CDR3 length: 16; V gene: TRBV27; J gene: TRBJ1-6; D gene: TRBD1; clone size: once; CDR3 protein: CASSIRTGSYNSPLHF; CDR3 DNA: TGTGCCAGCAGTATCCGGACAGGGTCCTATAATTCACCCCTCCACTTT
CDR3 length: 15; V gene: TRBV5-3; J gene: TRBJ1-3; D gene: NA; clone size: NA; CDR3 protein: CASSLGSGTGNTIYF; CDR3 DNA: TGTGCCAGCAGCTTGGGGTCTGGGACTGGAAACACCATATATTTT
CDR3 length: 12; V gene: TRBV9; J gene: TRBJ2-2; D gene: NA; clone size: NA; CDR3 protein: CASSVVTGELFF; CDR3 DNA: TGTGCCAGCAGCGTAGTTACCGGGGAGCTGTTTTTT
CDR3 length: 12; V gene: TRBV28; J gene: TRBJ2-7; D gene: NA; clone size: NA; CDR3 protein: CASSLWGTQQYF; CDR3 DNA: TGTGCCAGCAGTTTATGGGGTACGCAGCAGTACTTC
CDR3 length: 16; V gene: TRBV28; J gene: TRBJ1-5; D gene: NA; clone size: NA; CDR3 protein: CASSLGGRDSNQPQHF; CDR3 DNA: TGTGCCAGCAGTTTAGGTGGCAGGGATAGCAATCAGCCCCAGCATTTT
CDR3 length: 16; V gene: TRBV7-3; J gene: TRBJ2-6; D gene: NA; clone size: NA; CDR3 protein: CASSPLGSSGANVLTF; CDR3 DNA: TGTGCCAGCAGCCCCCTGGGCAGCTCTGGGGCCAACGTCCTGACTTTC
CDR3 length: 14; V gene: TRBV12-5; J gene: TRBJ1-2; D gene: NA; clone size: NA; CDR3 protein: CASGLWGRSYGYTF; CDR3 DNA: TGTGCTAGTGGTTTGTGGGGGCGCAGCTATGGCTACACCTTC
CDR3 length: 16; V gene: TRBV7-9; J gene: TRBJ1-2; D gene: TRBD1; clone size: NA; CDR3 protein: CASSLNTGAINYGYTF; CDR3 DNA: TGTGCCAGCAGCTTGAACACAGGGGCCATTAACTATGGCTACACCTTC
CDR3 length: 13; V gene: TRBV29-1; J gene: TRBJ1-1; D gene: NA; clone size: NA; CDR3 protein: CSVLTKMNTEAFF; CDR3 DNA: TGCAGCGTTTTAACTAAGATGAACACTGAAGCTTTCTTT
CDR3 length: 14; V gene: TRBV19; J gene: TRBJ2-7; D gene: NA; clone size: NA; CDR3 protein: CASSMAAPVYEQYF; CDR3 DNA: TGTGCCAGTAGTATGGCGGCCCCGGTCTACGAGCAGTACTTC
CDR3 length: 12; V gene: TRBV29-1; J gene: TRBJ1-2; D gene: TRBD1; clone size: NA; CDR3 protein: CSALDRGYGYTF; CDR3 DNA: TGCAGCGCCCTGGACAGGGGGTATGGCTACACCTTC
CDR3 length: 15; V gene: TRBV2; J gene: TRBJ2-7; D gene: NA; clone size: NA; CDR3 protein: CASSDITGDSYEQYF; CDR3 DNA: TGTGCCAGCAGTGATATAACTGGAGACTCCTACGAGCAGTACTTC
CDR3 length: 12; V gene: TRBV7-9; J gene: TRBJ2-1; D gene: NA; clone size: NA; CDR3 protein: CASSRVLYEQFF; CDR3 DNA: TGTGCCAGCAGCCGGGTTTTGTATGAGCAGTTCTTC